This TCR beta chain was found in a study of T cell responses to AZD1222 COVID-19 vaccine. Study overall: The study pooled second doses at about 4 or about 12 weeks. Whole-study findings and limits: Only after the peak T cell response were repertoires sampled. Regions 160-218 and 743-854 held dominance among vaccine-associated CD4 TCRs, which spanned spike. Donor demographics were predominantly white British with a female majority; clonal diversity may be underestimated.

As for this clone: Antigen: not known.

Libraries were prepared by immunoSEQ multiplex PCR; TCRdb keeps only in-frame clonotypes and omits some of them. Of about 76,000 clones listed, roughly 90% are singletons. The CDR3 is 15 residues long. Germline-derived CDR1 and CDR2 are LNHDA and SQIVND (reference sequence). The V segment lost 6 bases and the J segment 2 bases; nucleotides outside the gene matches: 4. This TCR derives from an adult in good health. This sample comprised peripheral blood, obtained on day 0 of AZD1222 vaccination. This chain uses TRBV19 with TRBJ1-5, with TRBD1 matching 10 bases. CDR3 nucleotide sequence: TGTGCCAGTAGACTCGGACAGGGGGGCAATCAGCCCCAGCATTTT. This translates into CASRLGQGGNQPQHF.